Below, 10 T cell receptor beta chains from the same sample are listed, as sequenced in a study of blood T cell repertoires in COVID-19. Produced via immunoSEQ multiplex PCR; TCRdb's table is partial and in-frame only. This table holds approximately 300,000 clones, 83% found once. Sequenced material: peripheral blood. Receptors were obtained from a woman between 50 and 59 years old with acute or convalescent COVID-19.

With respect to this clone: In the same sample, other DNA sequences code for this CDR3. The V call is TRBV27, the J call TRBJ2-3; D ambiguous. Trimming stripped 5 bases from V and 3 bases from J, with 6 bases between. This CDR3 is built from 12 residues. The germline V gene has CDR1 MNHEY and CDR2 SMNVEV (reference sequence). CDR3 loop: CASSPSTDTQYF. CDR3 coding DNA: TGTGCCAGCAGTCCCTCTACAGATACGCAGTATTTT.

The V gene is TRBV6-1, the J gene TRBJ1-2, with D tentatively TRBD1 (5 bases). Trimming stripped 3 bases from V and 3 bases from J, with 5 bases between. The CDR3 runs 12 residues. CDR1 MNHNS and CDR2 SASEGT come from the germline V gene. The CDR3 loop is CASSDRDYGYTF. In DNA form, the CDR3 reads TGTGCCAGCAGTGACAGGGACTATGGCTACACCTTC.

V is TRBV10-3 and J is TRBJ1-1; TRBD1 matches 8 bases. Germline values: CDR1 ENHRY, CDR2 SYGVKD. Trimming removed 2 bases from V and 4 bases from J; junction bases left unmatched: 6. The CDR3 is 15 residues long. The CDR3 DNA follows: TGTGCCATCAGTGAGGACAGGGGATTTGGCACTGAAGCTTTCTTT. Its protein product is CAISEDRGFGTEAFF.

This chain connects TRBV11-3 to TRBJ2-2; 13 bases agree with TRBD2. This CDR3 contains 15 residues. Germline CDR1 and CDR2: SGHNT and YENEEA. The trim removed 5 bases at V and 6 bases at J, leaving 3 bases unmatched. The CDR3 sequence: CASSATSGGAGELFF. In DNA, the CDR3 is TGTGCCAGCAGCGCCACTAGCGGGGGGGCCGGGGAGCTGTTTTTT.

The chain recombines TRBV14 with TRBJ2-1, with D possibly TRBD2 on 6 matching bases. Trimming stripped 4 bases from V and 7 bases from J, with 26 bases between. This CDR3 has 18 residues. Looked up from germline, CDR1 is SGHDN and CDR2 is FVKESK. CDR3 residues: CASSPSRLTGRGINEQFF. The CDR3, as DNA: TGTGCCAGCAGCCCCTCGCGTCTGACCGGGAGAGGAATTAATGAGCAGTTCTTC.

This chain links TRBV28 with TRBJ1-2; possible D gene TRBD1, 6 bases. From germline, CDR1 is MDHEN and CDR2 SYDVKM. CDR3 size: 15 residues. Trimming shortened V by 3 bases and J by 2 bases, and 13 bases separated the two germline ends. CDR3 DNA: TGTGCCAGCAGTTTCGGGGGGCCACCGAACTATGGCTACACCTTC. Amino acids: CASSFGGPPNYGYTF.

This clone was detected only once. The V and J genes are TRBV7-2 and TRBJ1-2; D is possibly TRBD1 (6 bases). V was shortened by 6 bases and J by 5 bases, with 22 bases between the two germline ends. There are 16 residues in the CDR3. Germline CDR1 SGHTA, CDR2 FQGNSA. CDR3 in DNA: TGTGCCAGCAGTTCCTTAGGGCATACAGGGCGATATGGCTACACCTTC. Translated, it gives CASSSLGHTGRYGYTF.

This chain links TRBV4-1 with TRBJ2-5, with D uncertain. The length of the CDR3 is 11 residues. V was trimmed by 1 base and J by 5 bases, leaving 2 bases between them. The germline V gene encodes CDR1 MGHRA and CDR2 YSYEKL. The DNA of the CDR3 is TGCGCCAGCAGCCAAGCGGAGACCCAGTACTTC. This encodes CASSQAETQYF.

This rearrangement joins TRBV4-1 to TRBJ1-1; TRBD1 might be the D (5 bases). V was pared by 4 bases and J by 8 bases, with 14 bases between. CDR3 length equals 13 residues. CDR1 and CDR2 from the germline V gene are MGHRA and YSYEKL. The CDR3 sequence: CASSLLTGGEAFF. CDR3 sequence (DNA): TGCGCCAGCAGCCTTCTCACTGGGGGGGAAGCTTTCTTT.

The chain employs TRBV15 and TRBJ2-7; 8 bases map to TRBD1. The germline CDR1 and CDR2 sequences are LNHNV and YYDKDF (reference sequence). This CDR3 region has 14 residues. V was clipped by 3 bases and J by 3 bases; unmatched bases: 4. The CDR3 here is CATSRDTGGYEQYF. DNA of the CDR3: TGTGCCACCAGCAGGGACACAGGGGGCTACGAGCAGTACTTC.